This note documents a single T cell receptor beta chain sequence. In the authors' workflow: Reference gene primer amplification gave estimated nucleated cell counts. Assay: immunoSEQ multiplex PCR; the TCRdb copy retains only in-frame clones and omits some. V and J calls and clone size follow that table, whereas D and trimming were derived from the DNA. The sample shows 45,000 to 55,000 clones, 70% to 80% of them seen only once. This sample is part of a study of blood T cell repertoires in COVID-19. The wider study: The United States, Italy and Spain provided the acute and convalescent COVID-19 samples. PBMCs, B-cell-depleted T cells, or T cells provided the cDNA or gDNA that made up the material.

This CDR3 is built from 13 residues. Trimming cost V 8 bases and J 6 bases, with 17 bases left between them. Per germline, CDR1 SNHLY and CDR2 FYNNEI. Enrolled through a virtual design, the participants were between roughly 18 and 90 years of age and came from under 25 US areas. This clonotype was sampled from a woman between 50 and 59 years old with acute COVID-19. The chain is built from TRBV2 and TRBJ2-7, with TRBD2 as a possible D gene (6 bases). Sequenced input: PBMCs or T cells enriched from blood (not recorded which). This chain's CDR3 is CASSGEVRGEQYF. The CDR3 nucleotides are TGTGCCAGCTCGGGAGAGGTCCGAGGCGAGCAGTACTTC.